A single TCR beta chain is shown here with its context. Antigen unknown. This specimen belongs to a study of T cells in localized non-small cell lung cancer. Whole-study results and caveats: The highest T cell clonality was in uninvolved adjacent lung, above tumor. Sequence data derive from only one tumor region, so heterogeneity remains possible. Of the top 100 tumor clones, median around 60 were in adjacent lung, approximately 28 among its top 100.

Generated by immunoSEQ multiplex PCR, the TCRdb table keeps only in-frame clones and is missing some. The sample consists of approximately 61,000 clones, approximately 90% of them appearing once. The clonotype originates from a woman aged 40 to 75 with stage I lung adenocarcinoma. The starting material was peripheral blood, obtained before any cancer treatment.

Written as DNA, the CDR3 is TGTGCCAGCAGCGTAGTTGACCCCGGGGAGCTGTTTTTT. Translating it yields CASSVVDPGELFF. V gene TRBV9 combines with J gene TRBJ2-2; D call uncertain. V was cut by 0 bases and J by 6 bases, with 6 bases left in between. The CDR3 runs 13 residues. CDR1 and CDR2 (germline): SGDLS, YYNGEE.